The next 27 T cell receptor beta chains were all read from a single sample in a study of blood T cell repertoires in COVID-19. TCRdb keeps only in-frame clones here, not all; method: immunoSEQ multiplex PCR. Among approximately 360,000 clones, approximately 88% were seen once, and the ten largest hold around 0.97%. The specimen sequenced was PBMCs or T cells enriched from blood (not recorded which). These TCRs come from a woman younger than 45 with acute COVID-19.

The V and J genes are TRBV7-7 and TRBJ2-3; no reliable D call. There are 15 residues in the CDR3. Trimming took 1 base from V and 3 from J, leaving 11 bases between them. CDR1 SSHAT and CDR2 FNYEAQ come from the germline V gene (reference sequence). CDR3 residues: CASSLGDTPTDTQYF. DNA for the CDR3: TGTGCCAGCAGCTTAGGAGACACCCCTACAGATACGCAGTATTTT.

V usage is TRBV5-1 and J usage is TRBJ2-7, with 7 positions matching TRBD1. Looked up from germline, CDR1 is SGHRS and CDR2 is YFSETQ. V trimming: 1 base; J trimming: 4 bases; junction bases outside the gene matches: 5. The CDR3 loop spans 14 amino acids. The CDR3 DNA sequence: TGCGCCAGCAGCTTGTCGACAGGGCCATACGAGCAGTACTTC. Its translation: CASSLSTGPYEQYF.

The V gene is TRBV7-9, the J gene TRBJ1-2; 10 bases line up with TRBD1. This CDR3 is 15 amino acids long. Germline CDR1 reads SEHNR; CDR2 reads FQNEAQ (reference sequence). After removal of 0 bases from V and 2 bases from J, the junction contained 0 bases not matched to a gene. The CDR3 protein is CASSLAGQGNYGYTF. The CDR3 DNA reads TGTGCCAGCAGCTTAGCGGGACAGGGGAACTATGGCTACACCTTC.

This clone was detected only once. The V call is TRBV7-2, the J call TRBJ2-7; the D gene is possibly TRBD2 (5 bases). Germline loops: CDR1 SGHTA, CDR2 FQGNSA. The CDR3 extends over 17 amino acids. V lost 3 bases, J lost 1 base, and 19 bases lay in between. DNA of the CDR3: TGTGCCAGCAGCTTGACTTTGGCGCGGGTTGGGTCCTACGAGCAGTACTTC. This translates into CASSLTLARVGSYEQYF.

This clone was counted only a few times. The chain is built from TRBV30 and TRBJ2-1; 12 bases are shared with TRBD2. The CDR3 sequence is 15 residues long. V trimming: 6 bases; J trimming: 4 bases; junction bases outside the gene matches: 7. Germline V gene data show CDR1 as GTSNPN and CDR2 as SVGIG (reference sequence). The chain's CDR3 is CACMTSGGGYNEQFF. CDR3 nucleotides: TGTGCCTGTATGACTAGCGGGGGAGGTTACAATGAGCAGTTCTTC. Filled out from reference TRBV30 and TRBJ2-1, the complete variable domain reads SQTIHQWPATLVQPVGSPLSLECTVEGTSNPNLYWYRQAAGRGLQLLFYSVGIGQISSEVPQNLSASRPQDRQFILSSKKLLLSDSGFYLCACMTSGGGYNEQFFGPGTRLTVL.

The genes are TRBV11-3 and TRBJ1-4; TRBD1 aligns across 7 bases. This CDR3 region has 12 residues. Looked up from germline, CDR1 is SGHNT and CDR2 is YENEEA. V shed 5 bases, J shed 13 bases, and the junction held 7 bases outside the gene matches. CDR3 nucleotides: TGTGCCAGCAGCGCCCGGACAGGCTCACTGTTTTTT. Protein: CASSARTGSLFF.

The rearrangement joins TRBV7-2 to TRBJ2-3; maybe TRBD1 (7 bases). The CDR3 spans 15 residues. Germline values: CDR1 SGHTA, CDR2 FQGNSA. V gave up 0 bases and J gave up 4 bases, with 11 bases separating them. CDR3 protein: CASSLAEGAPDTQYF. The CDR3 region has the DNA TGTGCCAGCAGCTTAGCGGAGGGGGCCCCAGATACGCAGTATTTT.

The CDR3 loop is CASSQGGTSYEQYF. As DNA, the CDR3 is TGTGCCAGCAGCCAAGGTGGGACTTCCTACGAGCAGTACTTC. This chain links TRBV3-1 (or the pseudogene TRBV3-2) with TRBJ2-7; a possible D gene is TRBD2 (6 bases). Deletions cut 1 base from V and 1 base from J, with 8 bases between. CDR1 LGHDT and CDR2 YNNKEL come from the germline V gene (reference sequence). The CDR3 has 14 residues.

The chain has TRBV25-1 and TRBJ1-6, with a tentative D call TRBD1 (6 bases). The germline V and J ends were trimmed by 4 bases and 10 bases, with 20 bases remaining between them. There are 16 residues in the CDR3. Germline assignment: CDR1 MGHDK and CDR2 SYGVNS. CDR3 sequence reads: CASSGSGGGPSSPLHF. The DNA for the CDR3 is TGTGCCAGCAGTGGATCGGGAGGGGGGCCTTCCTCACCCCTCCACTTT.

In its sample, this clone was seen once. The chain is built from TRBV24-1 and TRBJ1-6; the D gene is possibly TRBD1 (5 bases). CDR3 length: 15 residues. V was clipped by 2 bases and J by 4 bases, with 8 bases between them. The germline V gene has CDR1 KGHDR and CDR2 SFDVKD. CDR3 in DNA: TGTGCCACCAGTGATTCTGGACAATATAATTCACCCCTCCACTTT. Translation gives CATSDSGQYNSPLHF.

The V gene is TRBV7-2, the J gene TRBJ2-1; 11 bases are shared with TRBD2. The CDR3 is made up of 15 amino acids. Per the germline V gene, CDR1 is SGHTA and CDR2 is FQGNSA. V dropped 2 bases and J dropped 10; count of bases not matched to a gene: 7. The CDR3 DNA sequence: TGTGCCAGCAGCTTAACTGTAGCGGGGGGGCTAGAGCAGTTCTTC. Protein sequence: CASSLTVAGGLEQFF.

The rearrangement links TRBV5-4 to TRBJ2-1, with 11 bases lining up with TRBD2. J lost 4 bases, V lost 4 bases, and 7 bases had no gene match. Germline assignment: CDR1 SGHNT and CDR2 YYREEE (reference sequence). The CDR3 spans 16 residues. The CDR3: CASSEISGGVYNEQFF. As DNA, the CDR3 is TGTGCCAGCAGCGAAATTAGCGGGGGGGTTTACAATGAGCAGTTCTTC. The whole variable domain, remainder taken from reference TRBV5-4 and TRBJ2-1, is ETGVTQSPTHLIKTRGQQVTLRCSSQSGHNTVSWYQQALGQGPQFIFQYYREEENGRGNFPPRFSGLQFPNYSSELNVNALELDDSALYLCASSEISGGVYNEQFFGPGTRLTVL.

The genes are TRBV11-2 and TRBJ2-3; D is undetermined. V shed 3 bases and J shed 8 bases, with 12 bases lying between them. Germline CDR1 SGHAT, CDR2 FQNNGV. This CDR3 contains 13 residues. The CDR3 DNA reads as TGTGCCAGCAGCTTTACGGGTATGGCTACGCAGTATTTT. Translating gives CASSFTGMATQYF.

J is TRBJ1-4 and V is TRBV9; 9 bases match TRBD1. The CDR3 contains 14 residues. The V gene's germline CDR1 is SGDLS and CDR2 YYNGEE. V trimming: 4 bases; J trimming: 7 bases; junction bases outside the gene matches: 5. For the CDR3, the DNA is TGTGCCAGCAGCCCAGGACAGGGGTCTGAAAAACTGTTTTTT. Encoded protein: CASSPGQGSEKLFF. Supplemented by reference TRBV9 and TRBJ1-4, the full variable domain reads DSGVTQTPKHLITATGQRVTLRCSPRSGDLSVYWYQQSLDQGLQFLIQYYNGEERAKGNILERFSAQQFPDLHSELNLSSLELGDSALYFCASSPGQGSEKLFFGSGTQLSVL.

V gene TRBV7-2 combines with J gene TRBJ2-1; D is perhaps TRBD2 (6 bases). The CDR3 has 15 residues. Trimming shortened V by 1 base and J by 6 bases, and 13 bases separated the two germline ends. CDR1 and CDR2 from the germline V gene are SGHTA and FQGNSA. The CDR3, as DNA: TGTGCCAGCAGCTTAGAGCTGAATAGCGGCAATGAGCAGTTCTTC. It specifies CASSLELNSGNEQFF.

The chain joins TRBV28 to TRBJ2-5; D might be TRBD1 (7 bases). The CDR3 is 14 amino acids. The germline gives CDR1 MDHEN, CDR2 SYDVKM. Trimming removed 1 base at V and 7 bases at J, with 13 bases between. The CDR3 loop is CASSLSGGGGTQYF. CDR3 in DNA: TGTGCCAGCAGTTTATCAGGGGGAGGTGGGACCCAGTACTTC.

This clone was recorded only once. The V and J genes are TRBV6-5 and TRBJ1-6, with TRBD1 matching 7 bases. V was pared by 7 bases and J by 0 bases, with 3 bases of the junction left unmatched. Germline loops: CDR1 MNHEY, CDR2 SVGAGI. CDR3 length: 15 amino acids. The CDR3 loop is CASKQGVSYNSPLHF. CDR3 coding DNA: TGTGCCAGCAAGCAGGGGGTCTCCTATAATTCACCCCTCCACTTT.

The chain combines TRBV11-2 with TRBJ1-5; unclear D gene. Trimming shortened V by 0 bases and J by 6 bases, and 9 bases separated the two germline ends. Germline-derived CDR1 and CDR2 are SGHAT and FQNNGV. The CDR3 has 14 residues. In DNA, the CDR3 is TGTGCCAGCAGCTTAGATTTCGGGGTTCAGCCCCAGCATTTT. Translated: CASSLDFGVQPQHF. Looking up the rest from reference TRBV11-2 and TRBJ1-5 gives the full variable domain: EAGVAQSPRYKIIEKRQSVAFWCNPISGHATLYWYQQILGQGPKLLIQFQNNGVVDDSQLPKDRFSAERLKGVDSTLKIQPAKLEDSAVYLCASSLDFGVQPQHFGDGTRLSIL.

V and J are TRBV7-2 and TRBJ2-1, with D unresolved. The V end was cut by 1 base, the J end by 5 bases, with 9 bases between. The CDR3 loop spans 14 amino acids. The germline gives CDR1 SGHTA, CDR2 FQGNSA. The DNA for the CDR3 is TGTGCCAGCAGCTTAGTAAATCTTAACAATGAGCAGTTCTTC. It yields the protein CASSLVNLNNEQFF.

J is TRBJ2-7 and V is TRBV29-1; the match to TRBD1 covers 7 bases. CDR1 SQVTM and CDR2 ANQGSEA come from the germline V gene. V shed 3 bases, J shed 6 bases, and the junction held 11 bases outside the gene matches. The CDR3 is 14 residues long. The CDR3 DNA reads TGCAGCGTTGAGATCGGACAGGCGACCGGCGAGCAGTACTTC. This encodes CSVEIGQATGEQYF.

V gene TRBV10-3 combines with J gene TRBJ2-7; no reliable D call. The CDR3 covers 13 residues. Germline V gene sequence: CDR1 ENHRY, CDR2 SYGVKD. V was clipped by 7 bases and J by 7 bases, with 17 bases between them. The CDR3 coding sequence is TGTGCCATCACCGAGTCGGGCATTGGAGAGCAGTACTTC. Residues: CAITESGIGEQYF.

CDR3 protein: CASRFRGAANEKLFF. CDR3 DNA: TGTGCCAGCAGGTTTCGGGGGGCAGCTAATGAAAAACTGTTTTTT. V usage is TRBV6-5 and J usage is TRBJ1-4; TRBD1 is a possible D gene (6 bases). There are 15 residues in the CDR3. Trimming stripped 6 bases from V and 3 bases from J, with 14 bases between. Germline V CDR1 and CDR2: MNHEY, SVGAGI.

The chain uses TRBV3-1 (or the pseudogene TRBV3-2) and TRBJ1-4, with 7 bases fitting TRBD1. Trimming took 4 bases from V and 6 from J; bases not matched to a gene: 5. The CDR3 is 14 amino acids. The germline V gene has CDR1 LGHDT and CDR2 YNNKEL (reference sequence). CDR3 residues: CASSRQGGHEKLFF. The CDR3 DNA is TGTGCCAGCAGCCGACAGGGTGGGCATGAAAAACTGTTTTTT.

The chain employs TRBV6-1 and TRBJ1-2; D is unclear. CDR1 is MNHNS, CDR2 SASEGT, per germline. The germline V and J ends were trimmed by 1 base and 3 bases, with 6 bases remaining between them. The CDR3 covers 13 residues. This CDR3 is CASSEVGHYGYTF. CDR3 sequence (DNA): TGTGCCAGCAGTGAAGTTGGGCACTATGGCTACACCTTC.

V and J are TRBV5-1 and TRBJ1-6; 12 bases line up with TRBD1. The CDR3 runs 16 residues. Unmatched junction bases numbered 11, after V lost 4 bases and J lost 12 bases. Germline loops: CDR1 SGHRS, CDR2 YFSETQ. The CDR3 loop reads CASSPEGQGAYIPLHF. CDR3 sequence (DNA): TGCGCCAGCAGCCCCGAGGGACAGGGGGCGTATATACCCCTCCACTTT.

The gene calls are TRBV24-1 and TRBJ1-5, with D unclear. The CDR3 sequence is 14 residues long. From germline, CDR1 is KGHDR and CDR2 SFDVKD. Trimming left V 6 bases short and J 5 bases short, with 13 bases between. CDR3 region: CATSRAGEDQPQHF. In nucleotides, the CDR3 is TGTGCCACCAGTCGCGCCGGGGAGGATCAGCCCCAGCATTTT.

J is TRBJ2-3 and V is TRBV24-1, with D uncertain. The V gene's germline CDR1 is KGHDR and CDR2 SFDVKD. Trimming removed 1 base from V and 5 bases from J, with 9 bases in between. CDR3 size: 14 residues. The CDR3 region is CATSDFVAGDTQYF. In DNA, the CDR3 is TGTGCCACCAGTGATTTCGTTGCCGGAGATACGCAGTATTTT.